The following is a T cell receptor (beta chain) sequence with its context. What it binds is not known. The data were obtained in a study of cytomegalovirus exposure and HLA in healthy donors. Whole-study findings and limits: In a later analysis, at a false discovery rate of 0.05, roughly 17,000 TCR beta sequences were associated with HLA alleles. When analyzed later, the rates of TCR association showed variation by HLA locus, with DRB1 the most and HLA-C the fewest. In vitro testing confirmed a few CMV-associated chains as specific for CMV antigens. A later analysis showed that HLA-associated TCR beta chains had undergone more clonal expansion than equally common others.

Primers: 60 Vbeta forward and 13 Jbeta reverse. Libraries were prepared by immunoSEQ multiplex PCR; TCRdb keeps only in-frame clonotypes and omits some of them. The table lists about 160,000 clones, roughly 84% of them singletons. The V end lost 5 bases, the J end lost 4 bases, and 12 bases lay between the germline ends. CDR1 SGHAT and CDR2 FQNNGV come from the germline V gene. The CDR3 spans 14 residues. The chain carries TRBV11-2 and TRBJ1-3; no reliable D call. Specimen: PBMCs. The source is a middle-aged man in good health and CMV-seropositive. CDR3: CASSPSTWGNTIYF. The DNA of the CDR3 is TGTGCCAGCAGCCCATCTACCTGGGGAAACACCATATATTTT.